Shown below are 24 T cell receptor beta chains from a single sample sequenced in a study of shared clonotypes between healthy human individuals. CD45RO negativity and positive selection for CCR7 defined naive CD8 cells, a population that excluded terminally differentiated effector memory CD45RA+ cells. Profiled with immunoSEQ multiplex PCR; TCRdb holds only in-frame clones, not every one. The profile covers about 1,900,000 clones, with roughly 95% appearing a single time and approximately 1% taken by the ten largest. Sequenced: naive CD8+ T cells sorted from blood. Receptor source: a man younger than 35 in good health.

For this clone: At the DNA level, this CDR3 is encoded by other sequences in the same sample as well. The chain is built from TRBV15 and TRBJ2-7; 8 nucleotides match TRBD1. Germline CDR1 is LNHNV and CDR2 is YYDKDF (reference sequence). J was trimmed by 3 bases and V by 4 bases; bases with no gene match: 5. The length of the CDR3 is 14 residues. The CDR3 sequence is CATSTGTGGYEQYF. In nucleotides, the CDR3 is TGTGCCACCAGCACAGGGACAGGCGGCTACGAGCAGTACTTC.

In nucleotides, the CDR3 is TGTGCCTGGAGTGTAGGGGGGGCCAGTTCGTACGAGCAGTACTTC. This sequence encodes CAWSVGGASSYEQYF. The V gene is TRBV30, the J gene TRBJ2-7, with D perhaps matching TRBD2 (7 bases). CDR1 is GTSNPN, CDR2 SVGIG, per germline (reference sequence). With 0 bases removed from V and 4 bases from J, the gap between germline ends came to 16 bases. This CDR3 is built from 15 residues.

This chain links TRBV6-1 with TRBJ2-5; D may be TRBD2 (6 bases). Near its end, the DNA agrees better with TRBJ2-7, so the J call may be wrong. In germline, CDR1 is MNHNS, CDR2 SASEGT. This CDR3 is built from 14 residues. The CDR3 DNA reads as TGTGCCAGCAGTGAAGCGGGGGGAACCTACGAGCAGTACTTC. Protein sequence: CASSEAGGTYEQYF.

J is TRBJ2-2 and V is TRBV27; either TRBD1 or TRBD2 may supply D (6 bases each). The CDR3 has 16 residues. The germline gives CDR1 MNHEY, CDR2 SMNVEV (reference sequence). V lost 6 bases and J lost 2, with 16 bases in between. The chain's CDR3 is CASRFSGAGNTGELFF. CDR3 nucleotide sequence: TGTGCCAGCAGATTCTCGGGGGCAGGCAACACCGGGGAGCTGTTTTTT.

In regard to this clone: One end of the junction varies from germline; a read error may be responsible. The chain has TRBV4-1 and TRBJ2-7, with D possibly TRBD2 on 6 matching bases. This CDR3 has 17 residues. Germline loops: CDR1 MGHRA, CDR2 YSYEKL. The CDR3 DNA reads as TGCGTCAGCAGCCAAGGTCCCCGGGGACTGATCACCTACGAGCAGTACTTC. It encodes CVSSQGPRGLITYEQYF.

The chain uses TRBV11-2 and TRBJ2-3; tentatively, D is TRBD2 (6 bases). The CDR3 contains 15 residues. V shed 5 bases and J shed 2 bases, with 14 bases lying between them. The germline V gene encodes CDR1 SGHAT and CDR2 FQNNGV. The CDR3 is CASSEGLAHTDTQYF. The CDR3 nucleotides read TGTGCCAGCAGCGAAGGGCTAGCGCACACAGATACGCAGTATTTT. The full variable domain, in which reference TRBV11-2 and TRBJ2-3 provide the parts outside the CDR3, is EAGVAQSPRYKIIEKRQSVAFWCNPISGHATLYWYQQILGQGPKLLIQFQNNGVVDDSQLPKDRFSAERLKGVDSTLKIQPAKLEDSAVYLCASSEGLAHTDTQYFGPGTRLTVL.

This chain uses TRBV19 with TRBJ2-1; TRBD2 agrees at 11 bases. The CDR3 extends over 16 amino acids. The V gene end was trimmed by 6 bases and the J gene end by 4 bases; junction bases not matched to a gene: 8. Germline V gives CDR1 LNHDA, CDR2 SQIVND (reference sequence). The CDR3 DNA is TGTGCCAGTAGGAACTCCGGGACTAGCGGATACAATGAGCAGTTCTTC. It encodes CASRNSGTSGYNEQFF.

The chain uses TRBV15 and TRBJ1-1; D is unresolved. The CDR3 is 14 residues long. Germline V gene sequence: CDR1 LNHNV, CDR2 YYDKDF (reference sequence). V was cut by 8 bases and J by 3 bases, with 16 bases left in between. The CDR3 sequence is CATLYRENDTEAFF. CDR3 nucleotide sequence: TGTGCCACCCTGTATAGGGAAAACGACACTGAAGCTTTCTTT.

V usage is TRBV4-1 and J usage is TRBJ2-7; 12 positions agree with TRBD1. The V gene end was trimmed by 0 bases and the J gene end by 5 bases; junction bases not matched to a gene: 8. This CDR3 is built from 17 residues. From germline, CDR1 is MGHRA and CDR2 YSYEKL. CDR3 bases: TGCGCCAGCAGCCAAGACCCCGACGGGACAGGGGGCGACGAGCAGTACTTC. It codes for CASSQDPDGTGGDEQYF.

J is TRBJ1-2 and V is TRBV7-9, with a possible D match to TRBD1 (5 bases). Germline values: CDR1 SEHNR, CDR2 FQNEAQ (reference sequence). The CDR3 covers 15 residues. V gave up 1 base and J gave up 1 base, with 10 bases separating them. The CDR3 sequence is CASSLEGPLNYGYTF. The CDR3 DNA reads TGTGCCAGCAGCTTAGAGGGGCCCCTTAACTATGGCTACACCTTC.

This chain connects TRBV5-4 to TRBJ2-7; perhaps TRBD1 as D (6 bases). Deletions cut 3 bases from V and 4 bases from J, with 11 bases between. Germline V gene sequence: CDR1 SGHNT, CDR2 YYREEE (reference sequence). This CDR3 region has 13 residues. The CDR3 bases are TGTGCCAGCAGCTGGGGGCAGAATTACGAGCAGTACTTC. Its protein product is CASSWGQNYEQYF.

For this clone: The sample contains more than one DNA sequence encoding this CDR3. Here the CDR3 reads CASSPTYEQYF. In nucleotides, the CDR3 is TGCGCCAGCAGTCCTACCTACGAGCAGTACTTC. The chain combines TRBV10-2 with TRBJ2-7; no clear D gene. CDR1 and CDR2 from the germline V gene are WSHSY and SAAADI. Trimming cost V 5 bases and J 2 bases, with 4 bases left between them. The length of the CDR3 is 11 residues.

The chain recombines TRBV10-1 with TRBJ2-1, with 11 positions matching TRBD2. The CDR3 runs to 15 residues. V lost 0 bases to trimming and J lost 9 bases; unmatched junction nucleotides: 4. CDR1 and CDR2 from the germline V gene are WNHNN and SYGVQD (reference sequence). The CDR3 DNA is TGCGCCAGCAGTGAGTCCGCTAGCGGGGGGCTTGAGCAGTTCTTC. Its translation is CASSESASGGLEQFF.

The rearrangement uses TRBV6-5 and TRBJ1-2, with unresolved D. This CDR3 has 14 residues. V gave up 0 bases and J gave up 7 bases, with 12 bases separating them. CDR1 is MNHEY and CDR2 is SVGAGI in the germline V gene. CDR3 in DNA: TGTGCCAGCAGTTACTCGGAGGGAATGAGTGGCTACACCTTC. Translation: CASSYSEGMSGYTF.

To note about this clone: This sample includes further DNA sequences coding for the same CDR3. This chain connects TRBV4-1 to TRBJ2-2; D is tentatively TRBD1 or TRBD2 (5 bases each). Per the germline V gene, CDR1 is MGHRA and CDR2 is YSYEKL. The CDR3 totals 14 residues. The germline V and J ends were trimmed by 4 bases and 1 base, with 7 bases remaining between them. The CDR3 DNA follows: TGCGCCAGCAGCCCGGGGCGGAACACCGGGGAGCTGTTTTTT. Translated, it gives CASSPGRNTGELFF.

The chain couples TRBV11-2 to TRBJ2-7, with D tentatively TRBD2 (5 bases). Trimming removed 5 bases at V and 7 bases at J, with 12 bases between. This CDR3 is 12 amino acids long. The germline V gene encodes CDR1 SGHAT and CDR2 FQNNGV. Here the CDR3 reads CASSIERREQYF. The CDR3, as DNA: TGTGCCAGCAGCATCGAGCGGCGAGAGCAGTACTTC.

The genes are TRBV6-1 and TRBJ1-2; 8 nucleotides align to TRBD1. The germline gives CDR1 MNHNS, CDR2 SASEGT. V lost 7 bases and J lost 1; bases outside the gene matches: 5. This CDR3 spans 14 amino acids. DNA of the CDR3: TGTGCCAGCATACCGGGACAGGTTAACTATGGCTACACCTTC. Translation: CASIPGQVNYGYTF.

This clone was counted a single time. The sample carries other DNA sequences with the same CDR3. This sequence joins TRBV7-9 and TRBJ2-7; D gene unclear. V lost 9 bases, J lost 4 bases, and 10 bases lay in between. The CDR3 contains 11 residues. From germline, CDR1 is SEHNR and CDR2 FQNEAQ (reference sequence). CDR3 nucleotides: TGTGCCAGTAGTCCGGGTTACGAGCAGTACTTC. Its protein is CASSPGYEQYF.

The chain couples TRBV27 to TRBJ2-7; 9 nucleotides line up with TRBD2. The length of the CDR3 is 16 residues. With V trimmed by 6 bases and J by 0 bases, 9 bases remained unmatched. CDR1 is MNHEY and CDR2 is SMNVEV in the germline V gene (reference sequence). CDR3 sequence (DNA): TGTGCCAGCAGCCCTTGGACTAGCGCTTACTCCTACGAGCAGTACTTC. The encoded protein is CASSPWTSAYSYEQYF.

The gene calls are TRBV27 and TRBJ2-1; D not resolved. The CDR3 consists of 17 residues. The germline V gene encodes CDR1 MNHEY and CDR2 SMNVEV (reference sequence). V was clipped by 6 bases and J by 1 base, with 19 bases between them. The DNA of the CDR3 is TGTGCCAGCAGCTCCCCGCTCTCTACCGGTTCCTACAATGAGCAGTTCTTC. It is translated as CASSSPLSTGSYNEQFF.

The CDR3 loop reads CASSDRDFPGEQYF. For the CDR3, the DNA is TGTGCCAGCAGCGACCGGGACTTCCCGGGGGAGCAGTACTTC. This chain uses TRBV9 with TRBJ2-7; a weak D match, TRBD2 (6 bases). Germline V CDR1 and CDR2: SGDLS, YYNGEE. V was pared by 3 bases and J by 7 bases, with 17 bases between. CDR3 size: 14 residues.

V usage is TRBV27 and J usage is TRBJ1-6; 10 bases match TRBD1. CDR3 length equals 15 residues. The ends lost 3 bases at V and 6 bases at J; junction bases unmatched: 2. Germline V lookup: CDR1 MNHEY, CDR2 SMNVEV (reference sequence). The chain's CDR3 is CASSLTGGPNSPLHF. The CDR3, as DNA: TGTGCCAGCAGTTTGACAGGGGGCCCTAATTCACCCCTCCACTTT.

This clone showed up many times. The chain links TRBV29-1 to TRBJ2-2; D gene uncertain. There are 15 residues in the CDR3. The V and J ends lost 4 bases and 2 bases respectively, with 14 bases between them. CDR1 and CDR2 from the germline V gene are SQVTM and ANQGSEA. The CDR3 sequence is CSVAWAGRNTGELFF. The CDR3 DNA is TGCAGCGTTGCCTGGGCAGGTCGAAACACCGGGGAGCTGTTTTTT.

V is TRBV7-8 and J is TRBJ2-4; D is unclear. CDR1 is SGHVS and CDR2 is FQNEAQ in the germline V gene. Trimming took 0 bases from V and 5 from J, leaving 5 bases between them. The CDR3 is made up of 13 amino acids. Here the CDR3 DNA reads TGTGCCAGCAGCTTAGCACCAGAAAACATTCAGTACTTC. Amino acids: CASSLAPENIQYF.